This T cell receptor (beta chain) was profiled in a study of CD4 and CD8 cells across lung adenocarcinoma regions. TCRdb reprocessed the PCR reads via MiXCR and lists one record per CDR3 protein. The sample holds 2,000 to 2,500 distinct CDR3 sequences, roughly 69% seen once. The length of the CDR3 is 13 residues. CDR1 and CDR2 (germline): MNHNS, SASEGT. Between the trimmed V and J ends, which lost 2 bases and 7 bases, there was a span of 11 bases. This TCR was sampled from a female donor with lung adenocarcinoma. The CD4 and CD8 labels of this study may be unreliable. The source material was CD4+ T cells from the center of a lung tumor. The chain couples TRBV6-1 to TRBJ1-2; D gene uncertain. The CDR3 DNA sequence: TGTGCCAGCAGTGAAAGCATCAACCGTGGCTACACCTTC. It yields the protein CASSESINRGYTF.